A single T cell receptor (beta chain) is shown here with its context. Clones were read by immunoSEQ multiplex PCR, and TCRdb kept only the in-frame ones, dropping some. The sample lists more than 150,000 clones, around 89% occurring once. This sample was taken from a study of blood T cell repertoires in COVID-19. Across the study: PBMCs, B-cell-depleted T cells, or T cells provided the cDNA or gDNA that made up the material.

V was clipped by 0 bases and J by 3 bases; unmatched bases: 12. Germline V CDR1 and CDR2: MGHRA, YSYEKL. This CDR3 contains 18 residues. The genes are TRBV4-1 and TRBJ1-2; 8 nucleotides agree with TRBD1. The sequenced sample was peripheral blood. The source of this sequence is a woman aged 35 to 49 with acute or convalescent COVID-19. For the CDR3, the DNA is TGCGCCAGCAGCCAAGATCTCGGGGACAGGCACTTTTACTATGGCTACACCTTC. Translated: CASSQDLGDRHFYYGYTF.